This T cell receptor beta chain was sequenced during a study of siplizumab effects on memory and regulatory T cells. The CDR3 length is 15 residues. The trim removed 2 bases at V and 4 bases at J, leaving 3 bases unmatched. Per the germline V gene, CDR1 is SGHKS and CDR2 is YYEKEE (reference sequence). Profiling relied on immunoSEQ multiplex PCR, and the TCRdb table lists in-frame clones only, not all of them. Among about 66,000 clones listed, 90% to 97% were seen once. V is TRBV5-5 and J is TRBJ2-6, with 7 bases matching TRBD1. The sequenced sample was naive CD8+ T cells sorted from blood. The TCR originated in a human donor in good health. The CDR3 region is CASSFGQAGANVLTF. The CDR3 DNA is TGTGCCAGCAGCTTTGGACAGGCCGGGGCCAACGTCCTGACTTTC.